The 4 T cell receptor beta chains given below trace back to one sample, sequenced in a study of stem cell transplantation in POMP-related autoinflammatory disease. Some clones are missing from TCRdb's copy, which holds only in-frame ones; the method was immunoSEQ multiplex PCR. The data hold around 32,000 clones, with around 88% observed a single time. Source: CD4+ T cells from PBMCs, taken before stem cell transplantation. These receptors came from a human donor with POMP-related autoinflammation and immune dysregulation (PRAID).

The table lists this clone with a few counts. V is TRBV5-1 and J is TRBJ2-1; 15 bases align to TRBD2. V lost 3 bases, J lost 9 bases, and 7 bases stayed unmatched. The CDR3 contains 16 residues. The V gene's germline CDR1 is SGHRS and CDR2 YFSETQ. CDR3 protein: CASSWRTSGGVGEQFF. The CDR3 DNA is TGCGCCAGCAGCTGGAGGACTAGCGGGGGGGTAGGTGAGCAGTTCTTC.

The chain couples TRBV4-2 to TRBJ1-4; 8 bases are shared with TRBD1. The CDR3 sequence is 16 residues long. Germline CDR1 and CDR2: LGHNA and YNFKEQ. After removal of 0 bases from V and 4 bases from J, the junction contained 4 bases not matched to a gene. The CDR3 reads CASSQDQGANNEKLFF. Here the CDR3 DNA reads TGTGCCAGCAGCCAAGATCAGGGGGCCAATAATGAAAAACTGTTTTTT.

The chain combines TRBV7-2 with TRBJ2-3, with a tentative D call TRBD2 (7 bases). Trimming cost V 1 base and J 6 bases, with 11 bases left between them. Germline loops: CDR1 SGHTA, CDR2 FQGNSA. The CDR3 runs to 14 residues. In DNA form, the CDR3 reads TGTGCCAGCAGCTTAGGTGGGGGGGCGGATACGCAGTATTTT. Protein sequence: CASSLGGGADTQYF.

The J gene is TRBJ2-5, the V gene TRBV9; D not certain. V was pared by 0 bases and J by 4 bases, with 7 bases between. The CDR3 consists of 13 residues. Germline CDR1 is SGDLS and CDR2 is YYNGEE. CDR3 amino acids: CASSVEPRETQYF. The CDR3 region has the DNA TGTGCCAGCAGCGTAGAACCCCGAGAGACCCAGTACTTC.